This T cell receptor beta chain was sequenced in a study of T-cell memory formation after mild COVID-19. Study background: The study found TCR clusters largely donor specific.

Study-wide results and caveats: Memory sampled before infection contained some responding clones, suggesting cross-reactive memory joined. Shrinking CD4+ clones were chiefly CM and EM; CD8+ ones were chiefly EMRA. Later expanders leaned CD4+, whereas day 15 to 85 contracting clones were balanced CD4/CD8.

TCRdb re-analysed the 5' RACE reads in MiXCR, keeping a single row per CDR3 protein. The sample contains 140,000 to 150,000 distinct CDR3 sequences, about 25% of which appear only once. This clonotype was recorded a few times. Its antigen is currently unknown. The ends were cut back, 5 bases at V and 0 bases at J, with 14 bases in the middle. The CDR3 loop spans 16 amino acids. The TCR was taken from an adult woman who had mild COVID-19 (a few samples of this study predate the infection). Cell type and time point are not known. The rearrangement joins TRBV12-3 or TRBV12-4 to TRBJ2-4; D is perhaps TRBD1 (6 bases). The sequencing input was PBMCs or a T cell subset sorted from them (not recorded which). The CDR3 reads CASSLGQFRAKNIQYF. The CDR3 DNA is TGTGCCAGCAGTCTTGGACAGTTTCGAGCCAAAAACATTCAGTACTTC.